This T cell receptor (beta chain) was obtained from a study of cytomegalovirus exposure and HLA in healthy donors. Trimming pared 0 bases from V and 6 bases from J, leaving 6 bases between. The CDR3 has 13 amino acids. Germline values: CDR1 WNHNN, CDR2 SYGVQD (reference sequence). PCR used 60 Vbeta primers and 13 Jbeta primers. Authors' data handling: Later reanalysis found about 80 million unique TCR beta chains, around 9.9 million of them shared. The data were produced by immunoSEQ multiplex PCR, yet TCRdb's version contains in-frame clones alone and is incomplete. Clone size and the V and J calls come from that table; the DNA yielded D and trimming. The repertoire consists of about 140,000 clones, with 75% occurring once and the leading ten covering over 3%.

The TCR was taken from a middle-aged man in good health and CMV-seronegative. Sequenced sample: PBMCs. V usage is TRBV10-1 and J usage is TRBJ2-1; D unclear. CDR3 nucleotides: TGCGCCAGCAGTGAGTCGCACAGCAATGAGCAGTTCTTC. As protein: CASSESHSNEQFF.